These 32 T cell receptor beta chains came from one sample sequenced in a study of blood T cell repertoires in COVID-19. Produced via immunoSEQ multiplex PCR; TCRdb's table is partial and in-frame only. Of hundreds of thousands of clones detected, around 91% appear once; the ten largest clones hold 9.5%. The specimen was PBMCs or T cells enriched from blood (not recorded which). The receptors stem from a woman aged 40 to 50 who had recovered from COVID-19.

V usage is TRBV27 and J usage is TRBJ1-5, with 7 bases that match TRBD1. Germline trimming cut 10 bases from V and 8 bases from J; bases unmatched to any gene: 14. The CDR3 contains 14 residues. Germline V CDR1 and CDR2: MNHEY, SMNVEV (reference sequence). The CDR3 region has the DNA TGTGCCACCTCGCCCGACAGGGAGATTGAGCCCCAGCATTTT. Translation gives CATSPDREIEPQHF.

About this clone itself: Other DNA sequences in the sample encode the same CDR3. J is TRBJ1-2 and V is TRBV30, with D tentatively TRBD1 (5 bases). CDR1 is GTSNPN and CDR2 is SVGIG in the germline V gene (reference sequence). The CDR3 totals 13 residues. V was pared by 0 bases and J by 3 bases, with 8 bases between. The DNA of the CDR3 is TGTGCCTGGAGTGTGGGGGGTTACTATGGCTACACCTTC. This codes for CAWSVGGYYGYTF.

The genes are TRBV15 and TRBJ1-5; D might be TRBD1 (6 bases). Germline V gene sequence: CDR1 LNHNV, CDR2 YYDKDF (reference sequence). CDR3 size: 16 residues. Trimming pared 4 bases from V and 6 bases from J, leaving 19 bases between. The CDR3 protein is CATSITYRDTSQPQHF. Written as DNA, the CDR3 is TGTGCCACCAGCATAACCTACAGGGACACAAGTCAGCCCCAGCATTTT. Full variable domain (rest looked up from reference TRBV15 and TRBJ1-5): DAMVIQNPRYQVTQFGKPVTLSCSQTLNHNVMYWYQQKSSQAPKLLFHYYDKDFNNEADTPDNFQSRRPNTSFCFLDIRSPGLGDTAMYLCATSITYRDTSQPQHFGDGTRLSIL.

This rearrangement joins TRBV11-2 to TRBJ2-7; D gene unclear. CDR3 size: 13 residues. The V end was cut by 1 base, the J end by 6 bases, with 10 bases between. Germline loops: CDR1 SGHAT, CDR2 FQNNGV. The CDR3 spells CASSLVQAGEQYF. CDR3 bases: TGTGCCAGCAGCTTAGTGCAAGCCGGCGAGCAGTACTTC.

This chain joins TRBV7-6 and TRBJ1-1; possible D gene TRBD1, 6 bases. There are 13 residues in the CDR3. CDR1 is SGHVS and CDR2 is FNYEAQ in the germline V gene. Trimming removed 3 bases from V and 4 bases from J, with 9 bases in between. CDR3 DNA sequence: TGTGCCAGCAGCTTCGGCAGGGGCACTGAAGCTTTCTTT. Its protein is CASSFGRGTEAFF.

Written as DNA, the CDR3 is TGTGCCAGCAGTTCTAGCGGGAAGTCCTACGAGCAGTACTTC. It encodes CASSSSGKSYEQYF. The gene calls are TRBV28 and TRBJ2-7, with 9 bases matching TRBD2. J gave up 1 base and V 4 bases, and 2 bases lay outside the gene matches. This CDR3 contains 14 residues. Germline V lookup: CDR1 MDHEN, CDR2 SYDVKM.

The chain couples TRBV3-1 (or the pseudogene TRBV3-2) to TRBJ2-2; TRBD1 is a possible D gene (6 bases). V was cut by 3 bases and J by 6 bases, with 20 bases left in between. Germline V gives CDR1 LGHDT, CDR2 YNNKEL (reference sequence). The CDR3 has 17 amino acids. The CDR3: CASSQPRQVRAAGELFF. For the CDR3, the DNA is TGTGCCAGCAGCCAGCCCCGACAGGTCAGGGCGGCCGGGGAGCTGTTTTTT.

The rearrangement joins TRBV11-2 to TRBJ2-1, with D possibly being TRBD1 (6 bases). There are 14 residues in the CDR3. The V gene's germline CDR1 is SGHAT and CDR2 FQNNGV. V lost 4 bases and J 7 bases, leaving 14 bases between the germline ends. The CDR3 bases are TGTGCCAGCAGCTCGCACCCACAGGGTAATGAGCAGTTCTTC. Protein product: CASSSHPQGNEQFF.

The chain is built from TRBV5-4 and TRBJ1-6, with D uncertain. The V and J ends lost 4 bases and 7 bases respectively, with 15 bases between them. The CDR3 has 15 amino acids. CDR1 is SGHNT and CDR2 is YYREEE in the germline V gene (reference sequence). The CDR3 DNA sequence: TGTGCCAGCAGCCCGGACGCGGGCACCAATTCACCCCTCCACTTT. This sequence encodes CASSPDAGTNSPLHF.

The J gene is TRBJ2-7, the V gene TRBV24-1; a possible D gene is TRBD1 (6 bases). Germline V gene sequence: CDR1 KGHDR, CDR2 SFDVKD. Deletions cut 6 bases from V and 12 bases from J, with 20 bases between. The CDR3 runs to 13 residues. The CDR3 loop reads CATSLRQGSLVYF. CDR3 bases: TGTGCCACCAGTTTACGGCAGGGGAGTTTGGTGTACTTC.

The genes are TRBV5-1 and TRBJ2-3, with TRBD1 identical over 7 bases. CDR1 and CDR2 (germline): SGHRS, YFSETQ. Trimming cost V 4 bases and J 5 bases; bases outside gene matches: 7. The CDR3 consists of 14 residues. The DNA of the CDR3 is TGCGCCAGCAGCCCGGGACAGATTGGAGATACGCAGTATTTT. Its translation is CASSPGQIGDTQYF.

The rearrangement joins TRBV6-5 to TRBJ1-1; 8 positions match TRBD1. This CDR3 has 15 residues. The germline gives CDR1 MNHEY, CDR2 SVGAGI. J was trimmed by 4 bases and V by 5 bases; bases with no gene match: 9. The CDR3 DNA reads TGTGCCAGCAGTCCACCCAGGGGGCGAAGCACTGAAGCTTTCTTT. Translating gives CASSPPRGRSTEAFF.

This clone was detected only once. This chain joins TRBV21-1 and TRBJ1-1; the D call in the table, TRBD1, was not verified against the DNA. TRBV21-1 is marked as a pseudogene. This CDR3 has 14 residues. The CDR3 DNA follows: TGTGCCAGCAGCAAGACAGGGTCGGGCACTGAAGCTTTCTTT. Its protein is CASSKTGSGTEAFF.

J is TRBJ2-7 and V is TRBV6-5, with 8 bases that match TRBD2. CDR3 length equals 14 residues. J gave up 7 bases and V 4 bases, and 9 bases lay outside the gene matches. The germline gives CDR1 MNHEY, CDR2 SVGAGI. The DNA for the CDR3 is TGTGCCAGCAGTTGGCAGCGGGGGCCGGGAGAGCAGTACTTC. Residues: CASSWQRGPGEQYF.

This clone was counted a single time. This CDR3 is CASSLDGVAGELFF. The CDR3 nucleotides are TGCGCCAGCAGCTTGGACGGGGTAGCCGGGGAGCTGTTTTTT. The chain has TRBV5-1 and TRBJ2-2, with D maybe TRBD2 (5 bases). Germline values: CDR1 SGHRS, CDR2 YFSETQ. V was trimmed by 0 bases and J by 6 bases, leaving 9 bases between them. The CDR3 spans 14 residues.

The chain couples TRBV12-3 or TRBV12-4 to TRBJ1-2; 7 bases align to TRBD1. Trimming at V came to 6 bases and at J to 4 bases, leaving 5 bases not matched to a gene. This CDR3 has 13 amino acids. The CDR3 bases are TGTGCCAGCAGCTACGGACAGGTCTATGGCTACACCTTC. This gives the protein CASSYGQVYGYTF.

This chain links TRBV5-1 with TRBJ1-2; TRBD1 matches 9 bases. The germline V gene encodes CDR1 SGHRS and CDR2 YFSETQ. The ends lost 4 bases at V and 4 bases at J; junction bases unmatched: 11. CDR3 length: 16 residues. The chain's CDR3 is CASSPPTGGFGYGYTF. Here the CDR3 DNA reads TGCGCCAGCAGCCCCCCGACAGGGGGATTTGGCTATGGCTACACCTTC.

The chain couples TRBV25-1 to TRBJ1-4, with TRBD1 identical over 7 bases. Unmatched junction bases numbered 11, after V lost 8 bases and J lost 8 bases. The CDR3 contains 14 residues. Germline lookup yields CDR1 MGHDK and CDR2 SYGVNS. The CDR3 spells CASATGTVPEKLFF. CDR3 nucleotides: TGTGCCAGCGCGACCGGGACAGTACCGGAAAAACTGTTTTTT. Filled out from reference TRBV25-1 and TRBJ1-4, the complete variable domain reads EADIYQTPRYLVIGTGKKITLECSQTMGHDKMYWYQQDPGMELHLIHYSYGVNSTEKGDLSSESTVSRIRTEHFPLTLESARPSHTSQYLCASATGTVPEKLFFGSGTQLSVL.

The rearrangement uses TRBV29-1 and TRBJ2-1; 8 nucleotides line up with TRBD1. Germline lookup yields CDR1 SQVTM and CDR2 ANQGSEA. The V gene end was trimmed by 5 bases and the J gene end by 8 bases; junction bases not matched to a gene: 8. This CDR3 region has 13 residues. The CDR3 sequence: CSVKGQAGDEQFF. The CDR3 DNA is TGCAGCGTTAAGGGACAGGCGGGTGATGAGCAGTTCTTC.

The chain uses TRBV7-9 and TRBJ1-4, with D perhaps TRBD1 (5 bases). CDR1 and CDR2 (germline): SEHNR, FQNEAQ (reference sequence). This CDR3 is 15 amino acids long. V was shortened by 3 bases and J by 6 bases, with 14 bases between the two germline ends. The CDR3 DNA sequence: TGTGCCAGCAGCTTTGGCCCCGGGACTTATGAAAAACTGTTTTTT. It encodes CASSFGPGTYEKLFF.

V and J are TRBV5-8 and TRBJ2-1, with D possibly being TRBD2 (6 bases). V dropped 0 bases and J dropped 6 bases, with 13 bases sitting between them. The CDR3 runs 15 residues. Germline loops: CDR1 SGHTS, CDR2 YDEGEE. CDR3 DNA: TGTGCCAGCAGCTTGGTGTATAGCGGTGCCAATGAGCAGTTCTTC. It translates to CASSLVYSGANEQFF.

This rearrangement joins TRBV6-5 to TRBJ1-1; TRBD1 might be the D (6 bases). V was shortened by 6 bases and J by 5 bases, with 13 bases between the two germline ends. Per the germline V gene, CDR1 is MNHEY and CDR2 is SVGAGI. This CDR3 region has 13 residues. In DNA form, the CDR3 reads TGTGCCAGCAGCCAAACAGGGCGGACTGAAGCTTTCTTT. Protein: CASSQTGRTEAFF.

The chain couples TRBV6-5 to TRBJ1-2; 11 bases are a match to TRBD1. The V and J ends lost 5 bases and 7 bases, in that order; junction bases with no gene match: 9. The germline V gene has CDR1 MNHEY and CDR2 SVGAGI. The CDR3 sequence is 15 residues long. CDR3 sequence (DNA): TGTGCCAGCAGTCCATGGACAGGGGGCGCGGGTGGCTACACCTTC. Its protein is CASSPWTGGAGGYTF.

This chain joins TRBV7-9 and TRBJ1-2; TRBD1 agrees at 7 bases. The CDR3 runs 14 residues. The germline CDR1 and CDR2 sequences are SEHNR and FQNEAQ (reference sequence). Trimming cost V 1 base and J 6 bases; bases outside gene matches: 5. The CDR3: CASSLETGRNGYTF. DNA of the CDR3: TGTGCCAGCAGCTTAGAGACAGGGAGGAATGGCTACACCTTC. Full variable domain (rest looked up from reference TRBV7-9 and TRBJ1-2): DTGVSQNPRHKITKRGQNVTFRCDPISEHNRLYWYRQTLGQGPEFLTYFQNEAQLEKSRLLSDRFSAERPKGSFSTLEIQRTEQGDSAMYLCASSLETGRNGYTFGSGTRLTVV.

The gene calls are TRBV5-1 and TRBJ2-7; tentative D call: TRBD2 (7 bases). The CDR3 is 13 residues long. Germline V gene sequence: CDR1 SGHRS, CDR2 YFSETQ. V lost 3 bases and J lost 4, with 11 bases in between. The chain's CDR3 is CASSWGGGYEQYF. The CDR3 nucleotides read TGCGCCAGCAGCTGGGGAGGGGGTTACGAGCAGTACTTC.

The chain joins TRBV18 to TRBJ1-4; 10 positions match TRBD1. CDR1 and CDR2 from the germline V gene are KGHSH and LQKENI. The length of the CDR3 is 15 residues. The junction had 4 bases not matched to a gene; V was cut back by 3 bases and J by 6 bases. For the CDR3, the DNA is TGTGCCAGCTCACCTGGACAGGGGGGTTATGAAAAACTGTTTTTT. Residues: CASSPGQGGYEKLFF.

The chain employs TRBV4-3 and TRBJ2-1, with a possible D match to TRBD1 (5 bases). The ends were cut back, 0 bases at V and 1 base at J, with 22 bases in the middle. The CDR3 loop spans 20 amino acids. The V gene's germline CDR1 is LGHNA and CDR2 YSLEER. CDR3 coding DNA: TGCGCCAGCAGCCAAGAGGGGCCTCTATTCTCTCGCCCTTCCTACAATGAGCAGTTCTTC. Protein sequence: CASSQEGPLFSRPSYNEQFF.

The V gene is TRBV28, the J gene TRBJ1-5, with TRBD1 identical over 7 bases. Trimming took 1 base from V and 2 from J; bases not matched to a gene: 20. The CDR3 sequence is 21 residues long. Germline lookup yields CDR1 MDHEN and CDR2 SYDVKM. The CDR3: CASSLSEDRFSGIRGNQPQHF. The CDR3 DNA is TGTGCCAGCAGTTTATCCGAGGACAGGTTTTCAGGGATTAGGGGCAATCAGCCCCAGCATTTT.

The rearrangement links TRBV11-2 to TRBJ2-3, with TRBD1 as a possible D gene (6 bases). The germline V gene encodes CDR1 SGHAT and CDR2 FQNNGV. The CDR3 loop spans 16 amino acids. V was shortened by 3 bases and J by 0 bases, with 13 bases between the two germline ends. The CDR3 region is CASSLGTFFSTDTQYF. In DNA form, the CDR3 reads TGTGCCAGCAGCTTGGGGACATTTTTTAGCACAGATACGCAGTATTTT.

This rearrangement joins TRBV2 to TRBJ2-7; 8 bases are shared with TRBD1. J was trimmed by 6 bases and V by 5 bases; bases with no gene match: 6. CDR3 length equals 13 residues. Germline assignment: CDR1 SNHLY and CDR2 FYNNEI. The CDR3 DNA reads as TGTGCCAGCAGTAATTACAGGGGGATCGAGCAGTACTTC. Its translation is CASSNYRGIEQYF.

J is TRBJ2-3 and V is TRBV5-1, with 7 bases aligning to TRBD2. V trimming: 4 bases; J trimming: 0 bases; junction bases outside the gene matches: 8. CDR1 is SGHRS and CDR2 is YFSETQ in the germline V gene. The CDR3 is 16 amino acids. The CDR3 region has the DNA TGCGCCAGCAGCACCGAAGCGGGATCTAGCACAGATACGCAGTATTTT. This encodes CASSTEAGSSTDTQYF. Filled out from reference TRBV5-1 and TRBJ2-3, the complete variable domain reads KAGVTQTPRYLIKTRGQQVTLSCSPISGHRSVSWYQQTPGQGLQFLFEYFSETQRNKGNFPGRFSGRQFSNSRSEMNVSTLELGDSALYLCASSTEAGSSTDTQYFGPGTRLTVL.

The V and J genes are TRBV9 and TRBJ2-5, with no clear D. The length of the CDR3 is 16 residues. V lost 5 bases to trimming and J lost 0 bases, with 17 bases between them. Germline V lookup: CDR1 SGDLS, CDR2 YYNGEE. CDR3 in DNA: TGTGCCAGCAGTTTCCCCCCCGTGGCATACCAAGAGACCCAGTACTTC. Protein: CASSFPPVAYQETQYF.